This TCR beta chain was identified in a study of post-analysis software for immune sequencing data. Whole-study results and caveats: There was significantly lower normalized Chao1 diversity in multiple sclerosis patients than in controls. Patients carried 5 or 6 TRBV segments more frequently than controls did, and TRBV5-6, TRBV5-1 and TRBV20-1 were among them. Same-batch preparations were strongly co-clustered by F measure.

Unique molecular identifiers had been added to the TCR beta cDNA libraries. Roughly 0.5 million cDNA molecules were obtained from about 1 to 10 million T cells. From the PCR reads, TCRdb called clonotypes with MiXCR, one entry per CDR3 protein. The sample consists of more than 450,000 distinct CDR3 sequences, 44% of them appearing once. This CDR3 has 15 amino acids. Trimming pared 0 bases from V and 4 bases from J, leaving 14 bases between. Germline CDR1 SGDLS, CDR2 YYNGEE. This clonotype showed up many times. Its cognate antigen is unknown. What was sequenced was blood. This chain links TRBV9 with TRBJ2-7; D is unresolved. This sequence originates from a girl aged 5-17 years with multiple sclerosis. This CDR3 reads CASSVGAGQWYEQYF. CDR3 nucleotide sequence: TGTGCCAGCAGCGTAGGGGCAGGCCAATGGTACGAGCAGTACTTC.